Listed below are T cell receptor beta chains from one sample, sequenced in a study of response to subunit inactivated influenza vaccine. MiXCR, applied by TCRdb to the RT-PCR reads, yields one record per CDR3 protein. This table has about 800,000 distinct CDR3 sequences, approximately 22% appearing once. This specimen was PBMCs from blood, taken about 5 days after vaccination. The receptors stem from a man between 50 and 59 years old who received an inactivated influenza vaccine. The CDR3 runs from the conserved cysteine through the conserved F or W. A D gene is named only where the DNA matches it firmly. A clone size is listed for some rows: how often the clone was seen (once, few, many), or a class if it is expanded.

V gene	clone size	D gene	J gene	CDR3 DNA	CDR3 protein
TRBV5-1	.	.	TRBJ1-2	TGCGCCAGCAGCTTGAATCCGACAGACAACTATGGCTACACCTTC	CASSLNPTDNYGYTF
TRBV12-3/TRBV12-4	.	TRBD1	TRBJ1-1	TGTGCCAGCACTCTACAGGGGGCCACTGAAGCTTTCTTT	CASTLQGATEAFF
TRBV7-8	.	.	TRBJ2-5	TGTGCCTGCAGCCCACAAAGGGACTGGGAGACCCAGTACTTC	CACSPQRDWETQYF
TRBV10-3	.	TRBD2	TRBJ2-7	TGTGCCATCAGGGGAGCGGGAGAAACCTACGAGCAGTACTTC	CAIRGAGETYEQYF
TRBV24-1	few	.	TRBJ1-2	TGTGCCACCAGTGCTGGAGGGAACTATGGCTACACCTTC	CATSAGGNYGYTF
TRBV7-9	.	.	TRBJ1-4	TGTGCCAGCAGTGGAGCTGTACGTGAAAAACTGTTTTTT	CASSGAVREKLFF
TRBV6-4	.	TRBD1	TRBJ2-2	TGTGCCAGCAGTGACTCGTTTAAACAGGGGACCGGGGAGCTGTTTTTT	CASSDSFKQGTGELFF
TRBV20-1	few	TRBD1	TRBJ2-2	TGCAGTGCTAGACCGGACAGGAAGAACACCGGGGAGCTGTTTTTT	CSARPDRKNTGELFF
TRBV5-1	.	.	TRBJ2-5	TGCGCCAGCAAGGCCCACGACAGCCAAGAGACCCAGTACTTC	CASKAHDSQETQYF
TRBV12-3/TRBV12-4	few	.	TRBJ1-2	TGTGCCAGCACCTCGACAGGTCGCGAGGGCTACACCTTC	CASTSTGREGYTF
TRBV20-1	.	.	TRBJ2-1	TGCAGGGCAGGGAAAAGCTCCTACAATGAGCAGTTCTTC	CRAGKSSYNEQFF
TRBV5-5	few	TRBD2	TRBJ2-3	TGTGCCAGCAGTTCCGGGACTAGCCTCACAGATACGCAGTATTTT	CASSSGTSLTDTQYF
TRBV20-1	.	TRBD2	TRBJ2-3	TGCTGTGCTAGACCTCTAGGACTAGCAGATAGCACAGATACGCAGTATTTT	CCARPLGLADSTDTQYF
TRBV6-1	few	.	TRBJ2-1	TGTGCCAGCAGTCCAGCTGGGGAAGGCGGCTATGAGCAGTTCTTC	CASSPAGEGGYEQFF
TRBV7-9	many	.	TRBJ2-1	TGTGCCAGCAGCTTAGCGGGGTTGGGCTCCTACAATGAGCAGTTCTTC	CASSLAGLGSYNEQFF
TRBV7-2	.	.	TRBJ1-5	TGTGCCAGCAGTGAGTATACGGGTTCCCAGCATTTT	CASSEYTGSQHF
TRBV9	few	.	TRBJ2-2	TGTGCCAGCAGCGTAGCGGGACGCAACACCGGGGAGCTGTTTTTT	CASSVAGRNTGELFF
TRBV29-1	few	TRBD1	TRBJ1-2	TGCAGCGTCCGGGACAGGGCTGATGGCTACACCTTC	CSVRDRADGYTF
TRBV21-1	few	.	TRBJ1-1	TGTGCCAGCACAGGGGTACCACACACTGAAGCTTTCTTT	CASTGVPHTEAFF
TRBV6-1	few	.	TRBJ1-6	TGTGCCAGCAGGTCAACAGGGAGGGTACCCCTCCACTTT	CASRSTGRVPLHF
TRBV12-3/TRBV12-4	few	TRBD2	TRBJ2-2	TGTGCCAGCGATACGGGGGGTCCCGGGGAGCTGTTTTTT	CASDTGGPGELFF
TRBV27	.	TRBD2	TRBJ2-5	TGTGCCAGCAGTTTAGGAGGTAGCGGGAGCAGGTTTGGCTTC	CASSLGGSGSRFGF
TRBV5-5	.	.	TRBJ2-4	TGTGCCAGCACCCGGCAGGCAGCCAAAAACATTCAGTACTTC	CASTRQAAKNIQYF
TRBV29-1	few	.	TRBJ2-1	TGCAGCGTTGAAAGGGGCGGGGAGCAGTTCTTC	CSVERGGEQFF
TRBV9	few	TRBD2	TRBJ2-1	TGTGCCAGCAGCGGTGGCGGGAGCAATGAGCAGTTCTTC	CASSGGGSNEQFF
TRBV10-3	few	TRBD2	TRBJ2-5	TGTGCCACCGCCGGACTAGCGGAAGAGACCCAGTACTTC	CATAGLAEETQYF
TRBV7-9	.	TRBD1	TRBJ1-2	TGTGCCAGCAGCCCCGGGGGACAGGGCTACACCTTC	CASSPGGQGYTF
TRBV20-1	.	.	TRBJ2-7	TGCAGTGCTAGAGATCAGACAGCATCCGAGCAGTACTTC	CSARDQTASEQYF
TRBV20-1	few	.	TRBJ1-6	TGCAGTGCTAGAGAGCAGGGGATCTACAATTCACCCCTCCACTTT	CSAREQGIYNSPLHF
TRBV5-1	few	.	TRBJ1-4	TGCGCCAGCAGCTTGGATGACCCACGGAATGAAAAACTGTTTTTT	CASSLDDPRNEKLFF
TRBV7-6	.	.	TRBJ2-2	TGTGCCAGCAGCCCCGGGACTGCCAAGAGAAGGACCGGGGAGCTGTTTTTT	CASSPGTAKRRTGELFF
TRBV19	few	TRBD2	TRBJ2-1	TGTGCCAGTAGTCCTAGCGGGTTTCGGTCCTACAATGAGCAGTTCTTC	CASSPSGFRSYNEQFF
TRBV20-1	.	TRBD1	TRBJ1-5	TGCAGTGCCTCGGGGGGGACAGGGAGTCAGCCCCAGCATTTT	CSASGGTGSQPQHF
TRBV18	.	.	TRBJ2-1	TGTGCCAGCTCACGAACCTGGAATGAGCAGTTCTTC	CASSRTWNEQFF
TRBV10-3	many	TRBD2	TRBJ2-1	TGTGCCATCAGTGGGGGACTAGCGGGAGACTACTCCTACAATGAGCAGTTCTTC	CAISGGLAGDYSYNEQFF
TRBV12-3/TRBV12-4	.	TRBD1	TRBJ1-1	TGTGCCAGCAGTCCAGGGACAGGGCTGAACACTGAAGCTTTCTTT	CASSPGTGLNTEAFF
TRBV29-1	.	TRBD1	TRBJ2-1	TGCAGCGTTGAGTTCGGGACAGGGGGCTTAAATGAGCAGTTCTTC	CSVEFGTGGLNEQFF
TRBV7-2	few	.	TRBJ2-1	TGTGCCAGCAGCTTAGCAAACCCGGGACTGCTCTACAATGAGCAGTTCTTC	CASSLANPGLLYNEQFF
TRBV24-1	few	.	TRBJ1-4	TGTGCCACCAGTGATGAACAGGAAAAACTGTTTTTT	CATSDEQEKLFF
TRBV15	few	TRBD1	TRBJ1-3	TGTGCCACCAGCCTACAGGGGCTTCCTGGAAACACCATATATTTT	CATSLQGLPGNTIYF
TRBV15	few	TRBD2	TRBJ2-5	TGTGCCACCAGCAGAGATAAGCGGGGGAACCAAGAGACCCAGTACTTC	CATSRDKRGNQETQYF
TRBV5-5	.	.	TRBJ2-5	TGTGCCAGCAGCTTAAGAGGTGCGAACCAAGAGACCCAGTACTTC	CASSLRGANQETQYF